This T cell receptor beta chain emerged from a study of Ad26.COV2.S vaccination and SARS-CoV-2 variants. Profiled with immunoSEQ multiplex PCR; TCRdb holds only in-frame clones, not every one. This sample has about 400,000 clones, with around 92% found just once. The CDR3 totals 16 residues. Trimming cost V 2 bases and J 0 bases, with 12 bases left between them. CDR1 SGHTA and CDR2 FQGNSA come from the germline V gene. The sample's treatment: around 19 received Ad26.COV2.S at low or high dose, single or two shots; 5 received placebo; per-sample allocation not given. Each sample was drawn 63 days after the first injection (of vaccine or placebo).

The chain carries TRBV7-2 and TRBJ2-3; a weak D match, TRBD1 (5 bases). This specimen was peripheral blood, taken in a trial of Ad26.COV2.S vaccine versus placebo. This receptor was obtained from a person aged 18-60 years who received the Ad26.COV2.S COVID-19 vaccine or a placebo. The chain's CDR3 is CASSLLGASSTDTQYF. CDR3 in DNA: TGTGCCAGCAGCTTACTTGGGGCCTCTAGCACAGATACGCAGTATTTT.